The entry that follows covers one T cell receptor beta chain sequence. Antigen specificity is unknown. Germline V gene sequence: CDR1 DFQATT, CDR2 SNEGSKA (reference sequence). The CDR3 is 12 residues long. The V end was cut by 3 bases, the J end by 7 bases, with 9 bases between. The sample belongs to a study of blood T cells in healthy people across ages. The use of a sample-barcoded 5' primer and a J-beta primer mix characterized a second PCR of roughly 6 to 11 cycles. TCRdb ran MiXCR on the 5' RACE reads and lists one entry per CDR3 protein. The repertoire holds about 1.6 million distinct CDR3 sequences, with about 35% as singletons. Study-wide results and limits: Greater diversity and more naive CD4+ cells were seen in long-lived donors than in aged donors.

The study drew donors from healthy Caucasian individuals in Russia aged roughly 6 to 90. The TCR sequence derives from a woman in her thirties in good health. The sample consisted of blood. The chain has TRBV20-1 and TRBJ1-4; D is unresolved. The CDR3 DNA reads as TGCAGTGCTAGGCACAGATCTGAAAAACTGTTTTTT. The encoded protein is CSARHRSEKLFF.